This paragraph reports one TCR beta chain. This receptor's antigen is unknown. No much larger clonotype is one base removed from it; base qualities were not supplied. This sample was taken from a study of T cell responses to AZD1222 COVID-19 vaccine (dated by TCRdb to about 2021). Context from the whole study: TCR sequencing covered fewer than 250 trial participants: 207 given two doses of AZD1222 and some 25 given two doses of MenACWY control vaccine. Enrollment into the trials was organized by age into subgroups of 18-55, 56-69 and 70-plus years, and those subgroups contained 148, 28 and 57 TCR-sequenced participants, respectively. General findings and caveats noted by the study authors: Because no day 14 peak-response samples were available, repertoires were characterized only after the peak T cell response. A significant rise in spike-specific TCR breadth and depth was observed after two AZD1222 doses relative to day 0 and relative to MenACWY recipients. The 56-69-year group was small, and its depth increase did not reach significance, likely because of low power. Conclusions about previously exposed vaccinees are limited because only six or seven AZD1222 recipients were SARS-CoV-2 seropositive at baseline. The whole spike protein was spanned by vaccine-associated CD4 TCRs, and dominant responses were seen in regions 160-218 and 743-854. Reportedly, close to half of the unique spike-specific TCRs recognized epitopes lying outside the regions that are mutated in the B.1.351 and B.1.1.7 variants. Participants were mostly white British, with more females than males. The authors suggested clonal diversity may have been underestimated.

There are 15 amino acids in the CDR3, from cysteine to phenylalanine inclusive. The sequence is cut down to CDR3 DNA, 45 bases in frame from base 1. CDR1 and CDR2 are read off the germline V gene (reference sequence) as SEHNR and FQNEAQ. The V and J ends are trimmed by 5 bases and 8 bases, leaving 16 bases between them. In light of the paper, this sample's time point label describes: baseline before first vaccination. Per the publication, the treatment or condition label means: meningococcal conjugate vaccine given as trial control. The vaccinee samples were drawn from two UK trials, COV001 and COV002, one of which was a single-blind randomized controlled phase 2/3 trial testing AZD1222 (ChAdOx1 nCoV-19) in healthy adults. For TCRbeta chain sequencing, PBMC samples were collected from trial participants at day 0 and at day 28 after the second dose. The CDR3 regions of human TCRbeta chains were analyzed by immunosequencing. Per the authors' processing: TCRs in the repertoires were compared against a reference library of SARS-CoV-2-specific TCRs that had been generated with the MIRA antigen-specificity platform. Breadth was defined as the fraction of unique TCRs that were SARS-CoV-2-associated, and depth was defined as the fraction of total T cells that were SARS-CoV-2-associated. Using the MIRA data, each spike-specific TCR was mapped to the spike region that the TCR reacts to and placed in a CD4 or CD8 class. Log10-transformed breadth and depth values were compared by one-way ANOVA with Sidak's multiple comparisons tests. The table comes from immuneACCESS by way of TCRdb, which keeps in-frame sequences with V and J called. Part of the clones is missing from these tables; in studies checked, under half for an unresolved V gene and the rest for unknown reasons. That table furnishes V, J and clone size, whereas the DNA furnished D and trimming. This sample is represented by more than 140,000 clones; around 88% of them were singletons. The top ten clones comprise 3% to 4% of the sample.

This sequence uses TRBV7-9 and TRBJ1-6; the D gene is perhaps TRBD1, on 5 matching bases. The TCR comes from an adult in good health. Sequencing used peripheral blood, obtained on day 0 of MenACWY control vaccination. The DNA sequence is given as TGTGCCAGCAGCGGCCTGGGGGGACCGGATTCACCCCTCCACTTT. It translates to CASSGLGGPDSPLHF.